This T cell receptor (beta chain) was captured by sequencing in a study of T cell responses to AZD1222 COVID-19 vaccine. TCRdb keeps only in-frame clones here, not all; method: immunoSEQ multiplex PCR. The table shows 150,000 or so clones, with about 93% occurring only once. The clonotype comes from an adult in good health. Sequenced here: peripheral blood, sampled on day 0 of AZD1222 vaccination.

The CDR3 loop is CASSYGGAGQPQHF. For the CDR3, the DNA is TGTGCCAGCAGTTACGGGGGGGCCGGGCAGCCCCAGCATTTT. The chain uses TRBV6-2 or TRBV6-3 and TRBJ1-5; D may be TRBD1 (6 bases). V shed 2 bases and J shed 7 bases, with 12 bases lying between them. This CDR3 contains 14 residues. Germline CDR1 is MNHEY and CDR2 is SVGEGT.